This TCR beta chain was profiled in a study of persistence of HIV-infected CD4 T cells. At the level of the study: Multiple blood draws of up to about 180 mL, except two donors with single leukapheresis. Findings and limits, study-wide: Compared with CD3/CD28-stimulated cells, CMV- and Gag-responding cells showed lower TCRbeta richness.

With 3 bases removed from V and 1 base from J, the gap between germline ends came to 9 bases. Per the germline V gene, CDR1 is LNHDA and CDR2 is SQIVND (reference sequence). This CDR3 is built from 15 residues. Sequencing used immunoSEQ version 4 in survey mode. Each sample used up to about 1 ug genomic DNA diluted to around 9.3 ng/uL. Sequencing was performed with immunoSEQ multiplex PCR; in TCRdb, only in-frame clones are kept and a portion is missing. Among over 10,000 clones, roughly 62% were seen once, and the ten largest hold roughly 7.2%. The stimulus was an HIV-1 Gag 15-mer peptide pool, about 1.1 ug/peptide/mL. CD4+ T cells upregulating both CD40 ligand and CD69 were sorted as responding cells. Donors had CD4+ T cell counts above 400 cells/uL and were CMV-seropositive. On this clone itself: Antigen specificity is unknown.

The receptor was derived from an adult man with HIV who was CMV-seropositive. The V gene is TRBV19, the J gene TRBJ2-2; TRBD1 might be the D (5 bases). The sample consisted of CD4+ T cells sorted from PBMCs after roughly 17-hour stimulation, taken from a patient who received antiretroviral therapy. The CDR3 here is CASSIKGQNTGELFF. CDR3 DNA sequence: TGTGCCAGTAGTATTAAAGGACAGAACACCGGGGAGCTGTTTTTT.